This T cell receptor (beta chain) was sequenced in a study of T-cell reconstitution after alpha-beta-depleted transplantation in children. CDR3 length: 17 residues. V dropped 0 bases and J dropped 4; count of bases not matched to a gene: 5. The germline CDR1 and CDR2 sequences are SGHRS and YFSETQ. This clonotype was recorded many times. Unique molecular identifiers were used to barcode this TCRbeta library. One entry per CDR3 protein, called by TCRdb with MiXCR from the PCR reads. The table includes under 450,000 distinct CDR3 sequences, approximately 12% detected once. The sequencing here drew on PBMCs, taken from the stem cell graft. The sequence was obtained from a human donor who donated a stem cell graft to a child with Fanconi anemia. This sequence joins TRBV5-1 and TRBJ1-6, with TRBD1 matching 9 bases. The CDR3 coding sequence is TGCGCCAGCAGCTTGGGCCTCGGACAGGGGTATAATTCACCCCTCCACTTT. This codes for CASSLGLGQGYNSPLHF.